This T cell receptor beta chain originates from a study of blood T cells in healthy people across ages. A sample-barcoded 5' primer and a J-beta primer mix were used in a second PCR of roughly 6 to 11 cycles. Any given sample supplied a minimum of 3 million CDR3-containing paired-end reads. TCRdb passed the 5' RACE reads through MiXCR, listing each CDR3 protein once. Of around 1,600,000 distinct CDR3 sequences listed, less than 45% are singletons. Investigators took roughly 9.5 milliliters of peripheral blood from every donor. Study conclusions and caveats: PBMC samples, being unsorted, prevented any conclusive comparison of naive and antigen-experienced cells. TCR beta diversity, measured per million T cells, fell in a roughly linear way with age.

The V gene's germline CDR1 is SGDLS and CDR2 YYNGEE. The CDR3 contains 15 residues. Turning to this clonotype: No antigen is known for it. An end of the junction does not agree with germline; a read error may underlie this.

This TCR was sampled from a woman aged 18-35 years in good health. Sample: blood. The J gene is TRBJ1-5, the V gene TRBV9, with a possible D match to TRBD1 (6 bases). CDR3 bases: TGTGCCAGCAGCGCCTCGGGGACAAGCAATCAGCCCCGGCATTTT. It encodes CASSASGTSNQPRHF.